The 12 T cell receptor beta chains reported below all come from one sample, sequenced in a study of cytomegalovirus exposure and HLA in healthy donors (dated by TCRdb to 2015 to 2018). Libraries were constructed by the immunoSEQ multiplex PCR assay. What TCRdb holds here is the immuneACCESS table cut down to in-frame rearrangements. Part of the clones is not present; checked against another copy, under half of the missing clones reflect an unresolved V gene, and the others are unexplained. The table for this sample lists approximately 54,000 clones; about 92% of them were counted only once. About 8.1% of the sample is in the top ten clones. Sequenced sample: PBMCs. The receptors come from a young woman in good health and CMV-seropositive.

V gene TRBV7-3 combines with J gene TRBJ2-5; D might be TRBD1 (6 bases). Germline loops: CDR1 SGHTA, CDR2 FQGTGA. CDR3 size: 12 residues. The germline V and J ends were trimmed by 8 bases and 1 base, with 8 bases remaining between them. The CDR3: CASGDTQETQYF. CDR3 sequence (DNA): TGTGCCAGCGGGGACACCCAAGAGACCCAGTACTTC.

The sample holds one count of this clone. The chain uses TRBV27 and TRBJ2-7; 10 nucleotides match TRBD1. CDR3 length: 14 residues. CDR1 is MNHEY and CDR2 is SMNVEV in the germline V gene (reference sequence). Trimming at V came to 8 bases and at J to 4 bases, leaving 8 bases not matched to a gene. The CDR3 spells CASGSRDRGYEQYF. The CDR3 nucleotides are TGTGCCAGCGGTTCCCGGGACAGGGGTTACGAGCAGTACTTC.

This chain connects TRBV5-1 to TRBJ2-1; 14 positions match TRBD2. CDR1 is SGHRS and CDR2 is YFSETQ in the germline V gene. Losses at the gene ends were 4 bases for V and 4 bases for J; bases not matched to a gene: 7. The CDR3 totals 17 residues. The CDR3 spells CASSHLRTSGGYNEQFF. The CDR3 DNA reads TGCGCCAGCAGCCACCTGAGGACTAGCGGGGGGTACAATGAGCAGTTCTTC.

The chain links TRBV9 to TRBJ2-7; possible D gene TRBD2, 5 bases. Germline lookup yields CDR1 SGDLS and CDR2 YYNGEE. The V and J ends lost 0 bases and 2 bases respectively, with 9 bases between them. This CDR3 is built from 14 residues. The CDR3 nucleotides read TGTGCCAGCAGCGTAGACAGCGGAGCCTACGAGCAGTACTTC. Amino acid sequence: CASSVDSGAYEQYF.

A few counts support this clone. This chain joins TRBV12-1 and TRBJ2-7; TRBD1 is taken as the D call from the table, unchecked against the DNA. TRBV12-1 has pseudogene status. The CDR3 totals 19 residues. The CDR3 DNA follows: TGTGCCAGCAGCTTTGCGGGCCAACAGGGGGCCTTGGCTGAATACGAGCAGTACTTC. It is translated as CASSFAGQQGALAEYEQYF.

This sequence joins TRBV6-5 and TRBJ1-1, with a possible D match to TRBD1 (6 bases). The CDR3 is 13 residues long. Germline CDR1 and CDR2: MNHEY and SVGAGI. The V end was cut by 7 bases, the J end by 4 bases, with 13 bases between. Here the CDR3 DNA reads TGTGCCAGCAAGGGGGGGTTTGGCACTGAAGCTTTCTTT. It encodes CASKGGFGTEAFF.

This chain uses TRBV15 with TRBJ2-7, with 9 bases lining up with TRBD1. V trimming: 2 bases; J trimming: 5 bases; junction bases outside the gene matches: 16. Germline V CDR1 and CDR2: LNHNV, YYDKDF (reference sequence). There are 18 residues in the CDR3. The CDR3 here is CATSRKTGGGPFSHEQYF. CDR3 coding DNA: TGTGCCACCAGCAGAAAGACAGGGGGGGGGCCTTTTTCACACGAGCAGTACTTC.

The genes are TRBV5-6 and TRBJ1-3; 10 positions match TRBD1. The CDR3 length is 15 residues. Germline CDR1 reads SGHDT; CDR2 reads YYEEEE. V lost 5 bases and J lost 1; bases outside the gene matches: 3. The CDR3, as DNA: TGTGCCAGCAGACGGACAGGGGGATCTGGAAACACCATATATTTT. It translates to CASRRTGGSGNTIYF.

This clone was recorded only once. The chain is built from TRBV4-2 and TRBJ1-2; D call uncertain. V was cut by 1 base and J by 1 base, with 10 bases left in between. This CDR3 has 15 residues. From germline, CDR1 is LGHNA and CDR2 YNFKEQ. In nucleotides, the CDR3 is TGTGCCAGCAGCCAAGGCCAACCGGTTAACTATGGCTACACCTTC. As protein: CASSQGQPVNYGYTF.

Here the CDR3 reads CASSPIVRENIQYF. DNA of the CDR3: TGTGCCAGCTCACCGATAGTCAGGGAAAACATTCAGTACTTC. This chain links TRBV18 with TRBJ2-4, with D maybe TRBD1 (5 bases). The ends were cut back, 3 bases at V and 5 bases at J, with 11 bases in the middle. Per germline, CDR1 KGHSH and CDR2 LQKENI. This CDR3 has 14 residues.

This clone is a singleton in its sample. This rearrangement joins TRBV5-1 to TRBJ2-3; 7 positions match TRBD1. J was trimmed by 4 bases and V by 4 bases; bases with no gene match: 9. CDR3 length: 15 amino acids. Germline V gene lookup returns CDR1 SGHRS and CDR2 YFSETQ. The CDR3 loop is CASSEQGFPADTQYF. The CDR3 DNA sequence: TGCGCCAGCAGCGAACAGGGGTTTCCGGCAGATACGCAGTATTTT.

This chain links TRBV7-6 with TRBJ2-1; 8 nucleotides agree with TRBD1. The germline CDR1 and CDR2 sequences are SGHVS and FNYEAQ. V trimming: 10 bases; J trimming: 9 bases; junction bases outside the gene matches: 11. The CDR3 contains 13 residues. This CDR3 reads CATSDRARGEQFF. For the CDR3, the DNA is TGTGCCACCTCGGACAGGGCGAGGGGTGAGCAGTTCTTC.